This entry features one TCR beta chain sequence. Its target is not known. The sample is drawn from a study of beta chain features in type 1 diabetes. Expressed TCRB transcripts were sequenced after all isolated RNA was converted to cDNA. Measured with immunoSEQ multiplex PCR; TCRdb has only the in-frame clones, and not every one. Of approximately 140,000 clones detected, roughly 10% appear once; the ten largest clones hold approximately 0.7%. Study observations and caveats: TCRB CDR3s were moderately but significantly shorter in Type 1 diabetes patients in all four CD4+ subsets.

The sample comprised central memory CD4+ T cells from blood. This receptor was identified in a man aged 25 to 40 with type 1 diabetes.

In DNA form, the CDR3 reads TGTGCCACGACTCGCACAGATACGCAGTATTTT. Protein product: CATTRTDTQYF. This chain connects TRBV11-2 to TRBJ2-3; unclear D gene. The V end was cut by 10 bases, the J end by 1 base, with 6 bases between. From germline, CDR1 is SGHAT and CDR2 FQNNGV. There are 11 residues in the CDR3. The full variable domain, in which reference TRBV11-2 and TRBJ2-3 provide the parts outside the CDR3, is EAGVAQSPRYKIIEKRQSVAFWCNPISGHATLYWYQQILGQGPKLLIQFQNNGVVDDSQLPKDRFSAERLKGVDSTLKIQPAKLEDSAVYLCATTRTDTQYFGPGTRLTVL.